Following are 25 T cell receptor beta chains from one sample sequenced in a study of CD4 T cells in relation to SARS-CoV-2 and coronaviruses. Antigen specificity for these receptors is unknown. The repertoire was sequenced with immunoSEQ multiplex PCR; TCRdb's copy has only in-frame clones and lacks some. The sample has approximately 41,000 clones, under 80% seen once. The material sequenced was memory CD4+ T cells from PBMCs, cultured in vitro. The receptor source for this set is an adult with COVID-19.

The chain couples TRBV30 to TRBJ2-3; D gene uncertain. This CDR3 has 16 residues. V was shortened by 3 bases and J by 1 base, with 17 bases between the two germline ends. The V gene's germline CDR1 is GTSNPN and CDR2 SVGIG (reference sequence). As DNA, the CDR3 is TGTGCCTGGAGCGTGTGGGTCGTCCGGGGCACAGATACGCAGTATTTT. It encodes CAWSVWVVRGTDTQYF.

This clone has a handful of counts. CDR3 residues: CASSTTGITDTQYF. The CDR3 nucleotides read TGCGCCAGCAGTACCACAGGGATCACGGATACGCAGTATTTT. The V call is TRBV10-1, the J call TRBJ2-3; possible D gene TRBD1, 6 bases. Germline-derived CDR1 and CDR2 are WNHNN and SYGVQD (reference sequence). V was pared by 5 bases and J by 6 bases, with 15 bases between. This CDR3 has 14 residues.

The gene calls are TRBV25-1 and TRBJ1-1, with D maybe TRBD1 (6 bases). The V end was cut by 3 bases, the J end by 4 bases, with 15 bases between. The CDR3 has 15 residues. CDR1 is MGHDK and CDR2 is SYGVNS in the germline V gene. The CDR3 region has the DNA TGTGCCAGCAGTGAGGCCGGGGGGCCTGGCACTGAAGCTTTCTTT. Translated: CASSEAGGPGTEAFF.

This clone occurred once. The CDR3 region is CASSQEPGLAGIEQFF. The DNA for the CDR3 is TGTGCCAGCAGCCAGGAGCCGGGACTAGCGGGTATTGAGCAGTTCTTC. The rearrangement links TRBV14 to TRBJ2-1; 12 bases are shared with TRBD2. CDR1 and CDR2 from the germline V gene are SGHDN and FVKESK. CDR3 length equals 16 residues. With V trimmed by 3 bases and J by 9 bases, 9 bases remained unmatched.

The V call is TRBV29-1, the J call TRBJ2-7; TRBD2 agrees at 8 bases. CDR1 is SQVTM and CDR2 is ANQGSEA in the germline V gene. The CDR3 spans 11 residues. V gave up 7 bases and J gave up 3 bases; unmatched junction bases: 2. In nucleotides, the CDR3 is TGCAGCGCCGGGGGGGACTACGAGCAGTACTTC. Its translation is CSAGGDYEQYF.

This chain connects TRBV7-3 to TRBJ2-2; 9 nucleotides agree with TRBD2. V trimming: 5 bases; J trimming: 0 bases; junction bases outside the gene matches: 4. CDR1 is SGHTA, CDR2 FQGTGA, per germline. The CDR3 is 16 residues long. This CDR3 is CASSLRLAANTGELFF. The DNA of the CDR3 is TGTGCCAGCAGCCTCCGACTAGCGGCGAACACCGGGGAGCTGTTTTTT.

This sequence joins TRBV5-4 and TRBJ2-5; TRBD1 aligns across 7 bases. Germline trimming cut 2 bases from V and 3 bases from J; bases unmatched to any gene: 7. The CDR3 sequence is 15 residues long. Germline V gene lookup returns CDR1 SGHNT and CDR2 YYREEE (reference sequence). The CDR3 sequence: CASSLANRGEETQYF. The DNA of the CDR3 is TGTGCCAGCAGCTTAGCGAACAGGGGCGAAGAGACCCAGTACTTC.

This clone showed up just a few times. The DNA of the CDR3 is TGTGCCAGCAGCTTAGTCGTCGGGCTGGGCTTAAATGAAAAACTGTTTTTT. Encoded protein: CASSLVVGLGLNEKLFF. The chain links TRBV7-9 to TRBJ1-4; D is unclear. The CDR3 contains 17 residues. With 1 base removed from V and 5 bases from J, the gap between germline ends came to 17 bases. The germline V gene has CDR1 SEHNR and CDR2 FQNEAQ (reference sequence).

This sequence joins TRBV30 and TRBJ1-5; TRBD1 aligns across 8 bases. CDR1 and CDR2 (germline): GTSNPN, SVGIG (reference sequence). This CDR3 region has 14 residues. With 4 bases clipped from V and 4 bases from J, the junction kept 6 bases outside the gene matches. CDR3 sequence reads: CAWNAGGRNQPQHF. CDR3 DNA: TGTGCCTGGAATGCAGGGGGCCGAAATCAGCCCCAGCATTTT. Together with reference TRBV30 and TRBJ1-5, the CDR3 gives the full variable domain: SQTIHQWPATLVQPVGSPLSLECTVEGTSNPNLYWYRQAAGRGLQLLFYSVGIGQISSEVPQNLSASRPQDRQFILSSKKLLLSDSGFYLCAWNAGGRNQPQHFGDGTRLSIL.

The chain links TRBV4-1 to TRBJ1-4; the match to TRBD1 covers 7 bases. The CDR3 loop spans 16 amino acids. Germline CDR1 is MGHRA and CDR2 is YSYEKL. J lost 8 bases, V lost 0 bases, and 9 bases had no gene match. The CDR3 DNA sequence: TGCGCCAGCAGCCAAGAAGGTGGCAGGGGGTACGAAAAACTGTTTTTT. Protein product: CASSQEGGRGYEKLFF.

As for this clone: Distinct nucleotide sequences in the sample also encode this CDR3. The chain has TRBV19 and TRBJ2-7; D is perhaps TRBD1 (6 bases). The CDR3 sequence is 14 residues long. V was shortened by 3 bases and J by 1 base, with 10 bases between the two germline ends. CDR1 and CDR2 from the germline V gene are LNHDA and SQIVND (reference sequence). CDR3: CASSIPGASYEQYF. The CDR3 DNA follows: TGTGCCAGTAGTATTCCAGGGGCGTCCTACGAGCAGTACTTC.

V gene TRBV6-2 or TRBV6-3 combines with J gene TRBJ2-1; D remains ambiguous. The CDR3 covers 16 residues. In germline, CDR1 is MNHEY, CDR2 SVGEGT. Trimming cost V 9 bases and J 0 bases, with 18 bases left between them. The CDR3 DNA is TGTGCCAGTGGCCCTCTTGGTGGAAGCTCCTACAATGAGCAGTTCTTC. This encodes CASGPLGGSSYNEQFF.

This chain joins TRBV5-1 and TRBJ2-1; TRBD2 agrees at 12 bases. The CDR3 loop spans 18 amino acids. Per germline, CDR1 SGHRS and CDR2 YFSETQ. The trim removed 0 bases at V and 7 bases at J, leaving 11 bases unmatched. CDR3 in DNA: TGCGCCAGCAGCTTGGCTTCTAGCGGGAGGGCCTGGATGAATGAGCAGTTCTTC. Protein sequence: CASSLASSGRAWMNEQFF.

This clone was counted once. The J gene is TRBJ2-3, the V gene TRBV28; perhaps D is TRBD1 or TRBD2 (5 bases each). CDR1 MDHEN and CDR2 SYDVKM come from the germline V gene. The V and J ends lost 1 base and 4 bases respectively, with 15 bases between them. This CDR3 has 16 residues. CDR3 region: CASSLYSTRDPDTQYF. The CDR3 DNA sequence: TGTGCCAGCAGTTTATACTCTACCCGGGACCCAGATACGCAGTATTTT.

This clone was seen more than once but under ten times. The V and J genes are TRBV2 and TRBJ1-1; D is ambiguous. Germline loops: CDR1 SNHLY, CDR2 FYNNEI. Trimming took off 6 bases at V and 3 bases at J, with 17 bases between the two ends. This CDR3 is 15 amino acids long. The CDR3 region has the DNA TGTGCCAGCAGCCCACGACCGCTAGGTTACACTGAAGCTTTCTTT. Its translation: CASSPRPLGYTEAFF.

This chain links TRBV5-1 with TRBJ1-4; D might be TRBD1 (6 bases). Germline V gene data show CDR1 as SGHRS and CDR2 as YFSETQ. Trimming shortened V by 4 bases and J by 3 bases, and 34 bases separated the two germline ends. The length of the CDR3 is 22 residues. CDR3 DNA sequence: TGCGCCAGCAGCCTTACGCCCAATTTTTGGGGGGCGGAACTTGAAGCTAATGAAAAACTGTTTTTT. It specifies CASSLTPNFWGAELEANEKLFF.

The sample holds one count of this clone. J is TRBJ2-1 and V is TRBV7-3; 8 nucleotides agree with TRBD2. The V and J ends lost 3 bases and 4 bases, in that order; junction bases with no gene match: 2. CDR1 is SGHTA and CDR2 is FQGTGA in the germline V gene. The CDR3 is 14 residues long. The CDR3 nucleotides are TGTGCCAGCAGCTTTGCTAGCGGGTACAATGAGCAGTTCTTC. Translation gives CASSFASGYNEQFF.

This chain joins TRBV21-1 and TRBJ2-7; the tabulated D call, TRBD1, remains unverified against the DNA. TRBV21-1 is described as a pseudogene. The CDR3 length is 14 residues. CDR3 loop: CASSNGQGPNEQYF. CDR3 nucleotides: TGTGCCAGCAGCAACGGACAGGGTCCCAACGAGCAGTACTTC.

V usage is TRBV27 and J usage is TRBJ1-6, with 10 bases lining up with TRBD1. Losses at the gene ends were 5 bases for V and 11 bases for J; bases not matched to a gene: 3. CDR1 is MNHEY and CDR2 is SMNVEV in the germline V gene (reference sequence). This CDR3 is built from 13 residues. The CDR3 DNA is TGTGCCAGCAGTCAGGACAGGGGGACACCCCTCCACTTT. It translates to CASSQDRGTPLHF.

The V and J genes are TRBV4-2 and TRBJ2-2; 9 bases align to TRBD2. The CDR3 loop spans 15 amino acids. The V gene end was trimmed by 5 bases and the J gene end by 4 bases; junction bases not matched to a gene: 5. Germline lookup yields CDR1 LGHNA and CDR2 YNFKEQ. The CDR3 DNA reads TGTGCCAGCAGCGGGCGGGAGGGAGGCACCGGGGAGCTGTTTTTT. It translates to CASSGREGGTGELFF.

The chain links TRBV4-1 to TRBJ2-5; 9 bases match TRBD1. In germline, CDR1 is MGHRA, CDR2 YSYEKL. The CDR3 extends over 16 amino acids. Trimming at V came to 1 base and at J to 6 bases, leaving 9 bases not matched to a gene. In DNA, the CDR3 is TGCGCCAGCAGCCAAGTGACAGGGGGGGAGAAAAAGACCCAGTACTTC. Translation: CASSQVTGGEKKTQYF.

V gene TRBV28 combines with J gene TRBJ2-1; TRBD2 aligns across 9 bases. CDR1 MDHEN and CDR2 SYDVKM come from the germline V gene. The CDR3 has 14 amino acids. V dropped 6 bases and J dropped 7; count of bases not matched to a gene: 7. The CDR3: CASRGGRAGNEQFF. The CDR3 region has the DNA TGTGCCAGCAGGGGCGGGAGGGCCGGGAATGAGCAGTTCTTC.

V gene TRBV28 combines with J gene TRBJ2-1, with unresolved D. Germline V gene sequence: CDR1 MDHEN, CDR2 SYDVKM. V lost 5 bases and J lost 9, with 11 bases in between. The CDR3 totals 12 residues. In DNA form, the CDR3 reads TGTGCCAGCAGTATCCTAGGTACTGAGCAGTTCTTC. As protein: CASSILGTEQFF.

This chain joins TRBV5-6 and TRBJ1-4; 11 nucleotides match TRBD1. The ends lost 5 bases at V and 7 bases at J; junction bases unmatched: 10. The CDR3 totals 16 residues. The germline V gene encodes CDR1 SGHDT and CDR2 YYEEEE. The CDR3 loop reads CASRPGQGGSSEKLFF. The CDR3 DNA reads as TGTGCCAGCAGGCCGGGACAGGGGGGGTCTTCTGAAAAACTGTTTTTT.

V is TRBV4-1 and J is TRBJ1-4; 8 nucleotides align to TRBD1. In germline, CDR1 is MGHRA, CDR2 YSYEKL. V dropped 1 base and J dropped 3; count of bases not matched to a gene: 1. The CDR3 has 15 amino acids. The CDR3 nucleotides read TGCGCCAGCAGCCAAGTGGACAGGGCTAATGAAAAACTGTTTTTT. It yields the protein CASSQVDRANEKLFF.